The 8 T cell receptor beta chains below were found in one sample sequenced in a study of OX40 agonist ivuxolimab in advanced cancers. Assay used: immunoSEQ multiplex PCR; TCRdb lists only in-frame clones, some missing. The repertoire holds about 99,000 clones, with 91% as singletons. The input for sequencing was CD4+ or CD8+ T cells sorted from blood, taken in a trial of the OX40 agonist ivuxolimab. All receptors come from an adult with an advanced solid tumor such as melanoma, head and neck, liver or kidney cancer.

The CDR3 loop reads CASSSSRTSGGQETQYF. The CDR3 nucleotides are TGTGCCAGCTCGTCCAGTCGGACTAGCGGGGGCCAAGAGACCCAGTACTTC. V usage is TRBV18 and J usage is TRBJ2-5; TRBD2 agrees at 13 bases. The length of the CDR3 is 17 residues. V was clipped by 6 bases and J by 1 base; unmatched bases: 8. CDR1 KGHSH and CDR2 LQKENI come from the germline V gene.

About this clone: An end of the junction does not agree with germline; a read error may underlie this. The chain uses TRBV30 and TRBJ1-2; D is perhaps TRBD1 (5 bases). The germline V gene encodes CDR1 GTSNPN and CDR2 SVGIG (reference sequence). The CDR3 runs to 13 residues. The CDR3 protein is CAWSDGVGRATFF. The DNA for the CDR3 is TGTGCCTGGAGTGACGGGGTGGGCAGGGCTACCTTCTTC.

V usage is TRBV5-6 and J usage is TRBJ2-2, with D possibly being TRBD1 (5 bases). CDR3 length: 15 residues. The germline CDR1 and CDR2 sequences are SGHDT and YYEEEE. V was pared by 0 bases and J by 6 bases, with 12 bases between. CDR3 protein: CASSLGSGLAGELFF. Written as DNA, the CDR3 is TGTGCCAGCAGCTTGGGCTCAGGGTTAGCCGGGGAGCTGTTTTTT.

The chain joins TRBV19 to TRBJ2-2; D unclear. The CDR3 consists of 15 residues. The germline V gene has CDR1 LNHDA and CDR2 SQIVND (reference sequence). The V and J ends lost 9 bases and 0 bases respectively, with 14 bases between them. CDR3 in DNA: TGTGCCAGGACCCTGGCGGAAACGAACACCGGGGAGCTGTTTTTT. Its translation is CARTLAETNTGELFF.

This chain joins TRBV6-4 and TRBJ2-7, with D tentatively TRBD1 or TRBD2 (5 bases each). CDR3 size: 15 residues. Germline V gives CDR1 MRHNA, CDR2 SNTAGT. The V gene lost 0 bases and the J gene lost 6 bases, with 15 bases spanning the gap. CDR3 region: CASSDSVRGLSEQYF. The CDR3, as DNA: TGTGCCAGCAGTGACTCCGTCCGGGGCCTCAGCGAGCAGTACTTC.

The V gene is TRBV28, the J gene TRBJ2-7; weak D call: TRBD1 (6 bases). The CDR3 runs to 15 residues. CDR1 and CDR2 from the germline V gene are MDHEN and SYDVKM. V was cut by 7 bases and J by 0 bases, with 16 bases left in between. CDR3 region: CASNAGQPGSYEQYF. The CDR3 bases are TGTGCCAGCAACGCCGGACAGCCTGGCTCCTACGAGCAGTACTTC.

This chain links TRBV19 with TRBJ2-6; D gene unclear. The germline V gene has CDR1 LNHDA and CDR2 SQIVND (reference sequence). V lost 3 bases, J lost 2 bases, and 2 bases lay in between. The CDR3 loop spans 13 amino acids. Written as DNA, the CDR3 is TGTGCCAGTAGTATTCCTGGGGCCAACGTCCTGACTTTC. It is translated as CASSIPGANVLTF. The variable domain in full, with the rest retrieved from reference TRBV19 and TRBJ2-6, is DGGITQSPKYLFRKEGQNVTLSCEQNLNHDAMYWYRQDPGQGLRLIYYSQIVNDFQKGDIAEGYSVSREKKESFPLTVTSAQKNPTAFYLCASSIPGANVLTFGAGSRLTVL.

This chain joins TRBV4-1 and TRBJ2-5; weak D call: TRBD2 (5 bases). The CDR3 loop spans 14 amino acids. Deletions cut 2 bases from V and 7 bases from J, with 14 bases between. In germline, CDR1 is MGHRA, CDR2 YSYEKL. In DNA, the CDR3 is TGCGCCAGCAGCCAATCGCCTAGCTTTGGGACCCAGTACTTC. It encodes CASSQSPSFGTQYF.